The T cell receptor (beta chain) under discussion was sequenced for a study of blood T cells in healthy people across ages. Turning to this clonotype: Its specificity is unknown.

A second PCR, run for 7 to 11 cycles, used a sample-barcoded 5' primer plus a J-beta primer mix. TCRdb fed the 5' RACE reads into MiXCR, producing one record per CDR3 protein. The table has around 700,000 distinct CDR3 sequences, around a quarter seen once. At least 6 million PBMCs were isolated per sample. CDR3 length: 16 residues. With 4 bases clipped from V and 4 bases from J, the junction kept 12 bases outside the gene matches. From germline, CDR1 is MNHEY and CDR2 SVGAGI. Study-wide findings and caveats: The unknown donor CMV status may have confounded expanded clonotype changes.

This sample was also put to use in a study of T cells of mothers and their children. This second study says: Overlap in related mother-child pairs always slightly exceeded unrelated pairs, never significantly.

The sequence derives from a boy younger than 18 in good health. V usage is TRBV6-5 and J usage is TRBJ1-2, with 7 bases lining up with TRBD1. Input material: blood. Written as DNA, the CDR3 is TGTGCCAGCAGTTCGGTTTACAGGGGTTCAGGCTATGGCTACACCTTC. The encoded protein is CASSSVYRGSGYGYTF.